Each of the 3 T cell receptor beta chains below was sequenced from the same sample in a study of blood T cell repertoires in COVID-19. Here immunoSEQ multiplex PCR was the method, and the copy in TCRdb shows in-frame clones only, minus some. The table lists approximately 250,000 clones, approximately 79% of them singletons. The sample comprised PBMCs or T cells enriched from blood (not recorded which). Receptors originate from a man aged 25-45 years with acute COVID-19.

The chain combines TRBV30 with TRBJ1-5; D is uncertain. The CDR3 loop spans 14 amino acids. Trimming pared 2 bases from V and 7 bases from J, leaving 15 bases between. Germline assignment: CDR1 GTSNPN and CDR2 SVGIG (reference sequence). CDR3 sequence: CAWSRGLEAQPQHF. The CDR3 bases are TGTGCCTGGAGTAGAGGTCTCGAGGCCCAGCCCCAGCATTTT.

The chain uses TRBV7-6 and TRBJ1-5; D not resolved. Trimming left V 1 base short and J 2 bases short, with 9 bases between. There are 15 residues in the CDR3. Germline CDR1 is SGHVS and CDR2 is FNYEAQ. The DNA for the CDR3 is TGTGCCAGCAGCTTAGGCGGGTTAGGCAATCAGCCCCAGCATTTT. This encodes CASSLGGLGNQPQHF.

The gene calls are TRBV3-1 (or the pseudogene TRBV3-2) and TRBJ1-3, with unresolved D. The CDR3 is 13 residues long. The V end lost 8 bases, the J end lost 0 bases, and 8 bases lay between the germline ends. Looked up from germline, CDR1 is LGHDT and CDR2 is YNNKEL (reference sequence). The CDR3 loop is CASARGSGNTIYF. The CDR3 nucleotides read TGTGCCAGCGCTCGGGGCTCTGGAAACACCATATATTTT.